One TCR beta chain is described in this entry. This entry belongs to a study of CD8 T cells in Susac syndrome. The V gene lost 8 bases and the J gene lost 2 bases, with 14 bases spanning the gap. CDR1 is SQVTM and CDR2 is ANQGSEA in the germline V gene. This CDR3 region has 13 residues. RNA, at about 0.45 to 1 ug, was reverse transcribed with random hexamers. MiXCR was run by TCRdb on the immunoSEQ multiplex PCR reads, yielding one entry per CDR3 protein. The sample holds about 64,000 distinct CDR3 sequences; approximately 96% are singletons and the top ten take 0.56%. The receptor was derived from a human donor with multiple sclerosis. The sequencing sample was made of CD8+ T cells from PBMCs. V is TRBV29-1 and J is TRBJ2-3; perhaps TRBD2 as D (5 bases). Written as DNA, the CDR3 is TGCAGCACCTCTGGCGGACTCACAGATACGCAGTATTTT. It specifies CSTSGGLTDTQYF.